This T cell receptor (beta chain) was profiled in a study of beta chain features in type 1 diabetes. Overall study context: Cell yields, age and gender were similar between patients and healthy donors.

Study-level results: In the patient group, naive, central memory and Treg TCRB repertoires seemed more alike than in the healthy donor group. Moderate yet significant TCRB CDR3 shortening was seen in Type 1 diabetes patients in all four CD4+ subsets.

Sorted CD4+ subsets: naive, central memory, regulatory, stem cell-like memory (CD45RO/CCR7/CD25/CD127/CD95/CD27 panel). The CDR3 is 13 residues long. Trimming removed 0 bases from V and 0 bases from J, with 3 bases in between. Germline CDR1 reads GTSNPN; CDR2 reads SVGIG (reference sequence). As regards this clone: Its antigen is not known.

The study reverse transcribed the entire isolated RNA, so it sequenced expressed TCRB transcripts. Average reads for naive, central memory and regulatory T cell samples were about 3.6 million. Generated by immunoSEQ multiplex PCR, the TCRdb table keeps only in-frame clones and is missing some. Altogether 300,000 to 350,000 clones are present, around 9.7% being singletons, with the ten largest covering over 0.95%. This receptor was identified in a man aged 25 to 40 with type 1 diabetes. Sequenced input: central memory CD4+ T cells from blood. The J gene is TRBJ1-5, the V gene TRBV30; D uncertain. The CDR3 DNA reads as TGTGCCTGGAGTGTACTTAGCAATCAGCCCCAGCATTTT. This gives the protein CAWSVLSNQPQHF.